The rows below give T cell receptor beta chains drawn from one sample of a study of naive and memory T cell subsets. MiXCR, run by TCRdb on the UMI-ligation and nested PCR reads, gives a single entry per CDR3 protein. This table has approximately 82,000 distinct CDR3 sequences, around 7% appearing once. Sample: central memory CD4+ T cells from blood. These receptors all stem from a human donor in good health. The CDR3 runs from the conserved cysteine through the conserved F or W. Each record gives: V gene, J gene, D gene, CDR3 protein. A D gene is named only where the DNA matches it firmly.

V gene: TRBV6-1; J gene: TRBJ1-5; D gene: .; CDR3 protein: CASSAQDTSNQPQHF
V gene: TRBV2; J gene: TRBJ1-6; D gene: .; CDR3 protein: CASKESGNYNSPLHF
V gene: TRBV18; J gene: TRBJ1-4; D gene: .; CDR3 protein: CASSPSKGTNEKLFF
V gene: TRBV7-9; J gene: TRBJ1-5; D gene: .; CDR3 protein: CASSLVSGTANQPQHF
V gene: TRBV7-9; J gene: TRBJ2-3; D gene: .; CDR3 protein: CASSLAPHRARPDTQYF
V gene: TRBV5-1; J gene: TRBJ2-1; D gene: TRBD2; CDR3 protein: CASSLTSGYNEQFF
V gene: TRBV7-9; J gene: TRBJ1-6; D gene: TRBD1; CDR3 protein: CASSLGDSNSPLHF
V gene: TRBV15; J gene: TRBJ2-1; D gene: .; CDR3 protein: CATSRELNRVRQFF
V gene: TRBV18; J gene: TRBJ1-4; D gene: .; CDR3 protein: CASSRGNEKLFF
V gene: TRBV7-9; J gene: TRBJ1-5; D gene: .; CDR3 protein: CASSNTPSGLLNQPQHF
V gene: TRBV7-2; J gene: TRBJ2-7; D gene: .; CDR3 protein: CASSLGLPVLEQYF
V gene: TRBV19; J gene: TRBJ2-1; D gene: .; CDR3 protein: CASTTLPTLSYNEQFF
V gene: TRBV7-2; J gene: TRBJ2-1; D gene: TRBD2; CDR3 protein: CASSGSGVSYNEQFF
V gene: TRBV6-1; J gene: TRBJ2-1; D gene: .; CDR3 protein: CASSVGASEQFF
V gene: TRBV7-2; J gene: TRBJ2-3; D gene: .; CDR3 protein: CASSSSSDTQYF
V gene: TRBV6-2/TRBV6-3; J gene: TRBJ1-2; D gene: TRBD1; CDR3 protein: CASSYGSGGYGYTF
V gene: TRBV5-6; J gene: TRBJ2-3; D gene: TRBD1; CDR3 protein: CASSFQGAPDTQYF